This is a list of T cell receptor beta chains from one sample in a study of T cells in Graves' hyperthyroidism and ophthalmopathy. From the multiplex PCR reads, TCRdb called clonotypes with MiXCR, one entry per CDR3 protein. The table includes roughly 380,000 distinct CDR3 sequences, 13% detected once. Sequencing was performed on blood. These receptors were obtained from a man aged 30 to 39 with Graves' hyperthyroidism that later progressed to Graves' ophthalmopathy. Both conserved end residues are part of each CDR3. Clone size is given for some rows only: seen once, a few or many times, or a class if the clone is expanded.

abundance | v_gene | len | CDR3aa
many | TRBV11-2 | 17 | CASSAHRGGSYNSPLHF
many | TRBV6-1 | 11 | CASRGGRTQYF
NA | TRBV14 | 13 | CASSQGQGGIQYF
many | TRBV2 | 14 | CASSGGNSNQPQHF
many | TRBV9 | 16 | CASSTSGRGGYNEQFF
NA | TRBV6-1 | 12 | CASSRRVDERYF
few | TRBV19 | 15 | CASSPRDGHGGEQFF
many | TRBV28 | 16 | CASSHPGRPESVEAFF
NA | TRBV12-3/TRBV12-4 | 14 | CASSFGANPYEQYF
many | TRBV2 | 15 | CASSEARGAGNTIYF
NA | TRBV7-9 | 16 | CASSSPRDRVYNEQFF
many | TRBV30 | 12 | CAWSRDSGGYTF
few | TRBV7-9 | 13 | CASSLNLAETQYF
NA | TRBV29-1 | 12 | CSVGDTTYGYTF
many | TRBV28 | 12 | CASRGRDNEQYF
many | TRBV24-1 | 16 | CATSDWTETSTDTQYF
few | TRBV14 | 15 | CASSQWGAPSGELFF
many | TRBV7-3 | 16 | CASSPTSTGTWDEQFF
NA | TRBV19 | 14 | CASSTRQGPYEQYF
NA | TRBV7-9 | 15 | CASSFMTGGTDTQYF
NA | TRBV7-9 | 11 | CASSSTYEQCF
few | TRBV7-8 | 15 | CASSLVLANQETQYF
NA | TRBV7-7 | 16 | CASSLRTGFTSETHYF
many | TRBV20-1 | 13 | CSARVLATNEQFF
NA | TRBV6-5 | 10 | CASSYSEAFF
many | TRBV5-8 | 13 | CASSLAWGYEQYF
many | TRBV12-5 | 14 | CASAPGTGSYEQYF
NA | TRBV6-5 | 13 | CASSCQGRETQYF
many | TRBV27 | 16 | CASSPTSGRTTDTQYF
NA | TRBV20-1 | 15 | CSARDEGTSWWEQYF
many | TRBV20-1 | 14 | CSARESGSYNEQFF
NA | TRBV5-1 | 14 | CASSKDRGDQPQHF
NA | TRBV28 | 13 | CASSRVVQETQYF
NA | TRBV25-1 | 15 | CASSDHGQAGGELFF
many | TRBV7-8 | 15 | CASSFPQAYYGEQYF
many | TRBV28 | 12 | CASRSDGLEQYF
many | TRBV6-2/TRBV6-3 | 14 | CASSYAGTGNEQFF
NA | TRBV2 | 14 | CASSETSRLVMQFF
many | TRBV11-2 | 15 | CASSLVRGSSYEQYF
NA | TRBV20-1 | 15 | CSARDRDRTNYGYTF
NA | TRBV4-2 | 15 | CASRKSGGRYNEQFF
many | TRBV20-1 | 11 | CSALTGYEQYF
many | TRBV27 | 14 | CASSLRGTPLGYTF
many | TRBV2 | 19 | CASSEALRRLAESYNEQFF
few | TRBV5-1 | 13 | CASSGRESGELVF
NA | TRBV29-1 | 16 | CSVEAGRGALTDTQYF
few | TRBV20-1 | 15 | CSARDWQGSNYGYTF
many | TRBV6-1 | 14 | CASTSSGSTDTQYF
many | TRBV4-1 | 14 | CASSQGGVDTEAFF
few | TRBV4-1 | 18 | CASSQDSARLGFTGELFF